These 12 T cell receptor beta chains were sequenced from one sample in a study of memory CD4+ T cells and cytomegalovirus serostatus. Clones were read by immunoSEQ multiplex PCR, and TCRdb kept only the in-frame ones, dropping some. Seen here are about 45,000 clones, around 82% observed once, and the top ten hold more than 0.9%. Single viable CD3+CD4+CD8-CD45RO+ cells were sorted as the memory CD4+ T cells. The sequencing input was memory CD4+ T cells from blood. Source of these receptors: an adult in good health and CMV-seronegative.

V and J are TRBV7-8 and TRBJ2-7, with TRBD1 identical over 7 bases. The CDR3 is made up of 16 amino acids. V lost 4 bases to trimming and J lost 4 bases; unmatched junction nucleotides: 13. CDR1 is SGHVS, CDR2 FQNEAQ, per germline. CDR3 coding DNA: TGTGCCAGCAGCTACGACAGGGTCTCCCAGGGGTACGAGCAGTACTTC. It codes for CASSYDRVSQGYEQYF.

The J gene is TRBJ2-5, the V gene TRBV4-1; the match to TRBD2 covers 14 bases. CDR1 is MGHRA and CDR2 is YSYEKL in the germline V gene. After removal of 4 bases from V and 2 bases from J, the junction contained 3 bases not matched to a gene. The CDR3 sequence is 16 residues long. This CDR3 is CASSLGTSGGQETQYF. The CDR3 DNA reads TGCGCCAGCAGCCTAGGGACTAGCGGGGGACAAGAGACCCAGTACTTC.

V usage is TRBV5-5 and J usage is TRBJ2-7, with D perhaps given as TRBD1 or TRBD2 (5 bases each). This CDR3 region has 14 residues. Germline V gene sequence: CDR1 SGHKS, CDR2 YYEKEE (reference sequence). With 6 bases removed from V and 0 bases from J, the gap between germline ends came to 13 bases. Written as DNA, the CDR3 is TGTGCCAGCACCCCGTGGGGGACCTCCTACGAGCAGTACTTC. Its protein is CASTPWGTSYEQYF.

Only a few counts were recorded for this clone. The chain employs TRBV10-2 and TRBJ2-7; TRBD2 aligns across 8 bases. The CDR3 covers 13 residues. Germline CDR1 WSHSY, CDR2 SAAADI. Trimming took 8 bases from V and 5 from J; bases not matched to a gene: 8. CDR3 nucleotides: TGCGCCAGCGGCGTTCTAGCGGGCAACGAGCAGTACTTC. Amino acids: CASGVLAGNEQYF.

This clone has just a few counts. Within the sample, other DNA sequences also encode this same CDR3. This sequence joins TRBV2 and TRBJ1-2; D uncertain. V was cut by 5 bases and J by 0 bases, with 7 bases left in between. Looked up from germline, CDR1 is SNHLY and CDR2 is FYNNEI. This CDR3 is built from 13 residues. DNA for the CDR3: TGTGCCAGCAGTCCAGATTCTAACTATGGCTACACCTTC. Residues: CASSPDSNYGYTF. Full variable domain (missing parts from reference TRBV2 and TRBJ1-2): EPEVTQTPSHQVTQMGQEVILRCVPISNHLYFYWYRQILGQKVEFLVSFYNNEISEKSEIFDDQFSVERPDGSNFTLKIRSTKLEDSAMYFCASSPDSNYGYTFGSGTRLTVV.

The V gene is TRBV2, the J gene TRBJ1-5, with unresolved D. The CDR3 contains 14 residues. V lost 7 bases and J 2 bases, leaving 12 bases between the germline ends. Germline CDR1 and CDR2: SNHLY and FYNNEI. This CDR3 is CASTKDWGNQPQHF. The CDR3 DNA reads TGTGCCAGCACTAAGGACTGGGGCAATCAGCCCCAGCATTTT.

V is TRBV5-4 and J is TRBJ2-2, with TRBD1 as a possible D gene (5 bases). Trimming left V 1 base short and J 5 bases short, with 9 bases between. This CDR3 is 14 amino acids long. Looked up from germline, CDR1 is SGHNT and CDR2 is YYREEE (reference sequence). CDR3 in DNA: TGTGCCAGCAGCTTGCCAGGGCGGACCGGGGAGCTGTTTTTT. Amino acid sequence: CASSLPGRTGELFF.

CDR3 sequence: CASSLAGTNTEAFF. In nucleotides, the CDR3 is TGTGCCAGCAGCTTAGCAGGCACCAACACTGAAGCTTTCTTT. The chain has TRBV7-2 and TRBJ1-1; no clear D gene. This CDR3 is 14 amino acids long. The germline V gene encodes CDR1 SGHTA and CDR2 FQGNSA. V lost 0 bases to trimming and J lost 2 bases, with 7 bases between them.

The chain joins TRBV15 to TRBJ1-1; TRBD1 might be the D (5 bases). V shed 0 bases and J shed 5 bases, with 7 bases lying between them. CDR1 is LNHNV, CDR2 YYDKDF, per germline (reference sequence). This CDR3 is built from 13 residues. The CDR3 nucleotides are TGTGCCACCAGCAGAGAACGACAGACTGAAGCTTTCTTT. This gives the protein CATSRERQTEAFF.

V gene TRBV18 combines with J gene TRBJ1-1, with 8 bases fitting TRBD1. This CDR3 is 15 amino acids long. The germline V gene encodes CDR1 KGHSH and CDR2 LQKENI. The V and J ends lost 4 bases and 1 base, in that order; junction bases with no gene match: 5. The CDR3 DNA reads TGTGCCAGCTCACAAAACAGGGGGACGAACACTGAAGCTTTCTTT. It translates to CASSQNRGTNTEAFF.

V and J are TRBV30 and TRBJ1-4, with 7 bases fitting TRBD1. The length of the CDR3 is 13 residues. The V gene end was trimmed by 1 base and the J gene end by 7 bases; junction bases not matched to a gene: 3. CDR1 is GTSNPN, CDR2 SVGIG, per germline (reference sequence). Here the CDR3 DNA reads TGTGCCTGGAGTGGACAGGGAGGTGAAAAACTGTTTTTT. Translation gives CAWSGQGGEKLFF.

The sample holds a few counts of this clone. The chain employs TRBV28 and TRBJ2-3, with a possible D match to TRBD2 (6 bases). CDR1 is MDHEN and CDR2 is SYDVKM in the germline V gene. V lost 6 bases, J lost 5 bases, and 18 bases lay in between. The CDR3 has 15 residues. This CDR3 is CASRVTGTGRDTQYF. The DNA for the CDR3 is TGTGCCAGCAGGGTTACCGGGACTGGCCGAGATACGCAGTATTTT.